This T cell receptor (beta chain) was profiled in a study of technical replicates of blood from a handful of donors. TCRdb's table, derived via immunoSEQ multiplex PCR, lists solely in-frame clones and lacks some. The sample shows some 87,000 clones, 95% to 97% of them seen only once. The CDR3 has 13 amino acids. V was cut by 4 bases and J by 10 bases, with 16 bases left in between. Per the germline V gene, CDR1 is MNHEY and CDR2 is SMNVEV (reference sequence). The V gene is TRBV27, the J gene TRBJ1-2; D may be TRBD1 (6 bases). The source of this sequence is a human donor in good health. The sample was T cells isolated from PBMCs. The CDR3 is CASSSSGAGLYTF. DNA for the CDR3: TGTGCCAGCAGTTCTTCAGGGGCTGGTCTCTACACCTTC.